A selection of T cell receptor beta chains follows, all from one sample in a study of human T cells and chemical hapten exposure. TCRdb itself ran the RACE reads through MiXCR, one entry per CDR3 protein. The sample has 95,000 to 100,000 distinct CDR3 sequences, around 12% seen once. The input for sequencing was whole blood, taken in connection with sensitization to the hapten diphenylcyclopropenone (DPC). Source of these receptors: a woman aged 40 to 50 with alopecia areata. Some clones in this sample may be carry-over from other donors' samples. Both conserved end residues are part of each CDR3.

length | V | CDR3
15 | TRBV5-1 | CASSLDGSRTDTQYF
16 | TRBV28 | CASSPSRQAHQETQYF
13 | TRBV3-1 | CASSQEGGYGYTF
13 | TRBV29-1 | CSVESRRGQGYTF
14 | TRBV2 | CASSVGNQEETQYF
15 | TRBV3-1 | CASSQGTVPNYGYTF
13 | TRBV29-1 | CSVGLAVTDTQYF
16 | TRBV5-1 | CASSPDPGLNTDTQYF
14 | TRBV7-9 | CASSLEQRNSPLHF
16 | TRBV5-1 | CASSPLAGYLQETQYF
17 | TRBV23-1 | CASSQSPDYRSDYEQYF
15 | TRBV6-2/TRBV6-3 | CASSLIQARNSPLHF
17 | TRBV7-3 | CASSLLASGRGEDTQYF
14 | TRBV20-1 | CSAPSGQGAYEQYF
15 | TRBV7-9 | CASSLVVRGNYGYTF
13 | TRBV10-2 | CASSEPSTTEAFF
13 | TRBV2 | CASSSTDPGEQYF
16 | TRBV6-5 | CASRTWTGIKSYEQYF